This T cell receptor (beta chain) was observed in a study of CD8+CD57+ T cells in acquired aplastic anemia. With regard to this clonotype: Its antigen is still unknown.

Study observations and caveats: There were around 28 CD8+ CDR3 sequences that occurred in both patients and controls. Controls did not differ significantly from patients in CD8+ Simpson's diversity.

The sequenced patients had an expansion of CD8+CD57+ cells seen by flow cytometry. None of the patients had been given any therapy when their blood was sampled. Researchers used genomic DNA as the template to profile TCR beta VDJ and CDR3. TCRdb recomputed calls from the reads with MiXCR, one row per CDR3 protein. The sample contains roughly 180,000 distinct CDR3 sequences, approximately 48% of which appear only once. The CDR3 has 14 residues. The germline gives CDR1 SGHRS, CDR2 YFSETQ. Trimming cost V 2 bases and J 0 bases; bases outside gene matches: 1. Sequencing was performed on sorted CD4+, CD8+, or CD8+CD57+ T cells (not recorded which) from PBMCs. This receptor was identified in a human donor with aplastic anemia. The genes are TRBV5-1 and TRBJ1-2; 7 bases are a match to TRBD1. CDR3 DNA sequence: TGCGCCAGCAGCTTAGGGACAGCTAACTATGGCTACACCTTC. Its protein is CASSLGTANYGYTF.